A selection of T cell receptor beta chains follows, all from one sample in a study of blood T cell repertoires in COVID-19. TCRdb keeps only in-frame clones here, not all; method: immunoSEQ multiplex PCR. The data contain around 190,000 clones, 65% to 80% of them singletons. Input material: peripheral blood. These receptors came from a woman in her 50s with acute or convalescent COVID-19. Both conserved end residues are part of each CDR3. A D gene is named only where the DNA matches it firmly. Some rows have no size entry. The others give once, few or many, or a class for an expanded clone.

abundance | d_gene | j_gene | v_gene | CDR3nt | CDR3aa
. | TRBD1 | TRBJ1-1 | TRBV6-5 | TGTGCCAGCAGCCCACAGGGGGTAACTGAAGCTTTCTTT | CASSPQGVTEAFF
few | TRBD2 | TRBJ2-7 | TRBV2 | TGTGCCAGCAGTCCGCTAGCGGGCCGAGGGTACGAGCAGTACTTC | CASSPLAGRGYEQYF
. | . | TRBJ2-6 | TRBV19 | TGTGCCAGTAAGAGACAGGGAGGATTTGGGGCCAACGTCCTGACTTTC | CASKRQGGFGANVLTF
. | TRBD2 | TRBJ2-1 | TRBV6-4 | TGTGCCAGCAGTGAACTAGCGGGAGAGGGTGAGCAGTTCTTC | CASSELAGEGEQFF
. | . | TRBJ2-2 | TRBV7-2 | TGTGCCAGCAGCTTCGGACAGAACACCGGGGAGCTGTTTTTT | CASSFGQNTGELFF
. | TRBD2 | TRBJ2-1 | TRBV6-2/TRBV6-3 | TGTGCCAGCAGTCCCCATGCACTAGCGATCTTCGATGAGCAGTTCTTC | CASSPHALAIFDEQFF
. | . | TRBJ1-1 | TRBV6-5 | TGTGCCAGCAGTTCCCCGGGGAGCACTGAAGCTTTCTTT | CASSSPGSTEAFF
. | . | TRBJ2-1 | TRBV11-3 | TGTGCCAGCAGCTTTGGGAAGGGGGATAGTGAGCAGTTCTTC | CASSFGKGDSEQFF
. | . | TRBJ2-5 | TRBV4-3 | TGCGCCAGCAGCCAAGTGGGAGGTGAAGAGACCCAGTACTTC | CASSQVGGEETQYF
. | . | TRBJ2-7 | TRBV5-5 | TGTGCCAGCAGCCCTCTTTACAACGAGCAGTACTTC | CASSPLYNEQYF
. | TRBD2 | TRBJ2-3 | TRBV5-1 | TGCGCCAGCGGACGGAGTAGCGGGAGTACAGATACGCAGTATTTT | CASGRSSGSTDTQYF
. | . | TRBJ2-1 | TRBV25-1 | TGTGCCAGCCGAGGAAAAGGGAGCTCCTACAATGAGCAGTTCTTC | CASRGKGSSYNEQFF
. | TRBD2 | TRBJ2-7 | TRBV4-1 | TGCGCCAGCAGCCAAGAGGGAGCGGGGGAACCCGCATCCCACGAGCAGTACTTC | CASSQEGAGEPASHEQYF
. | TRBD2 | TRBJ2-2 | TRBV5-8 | TGTGCCAGCAGCTTGGCCACGCTGGCTAGCGGTAACACCGGGGAGCTGTTTTTT | CASSLATLASGNTGELFF
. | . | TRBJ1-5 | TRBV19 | TGTGCCAGTAGGGCGATGGGGAGTCGGGGCAATCAGCCCCAGCATTTT | CASRAMGSRGNQPQHF
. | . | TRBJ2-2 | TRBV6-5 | TGTGCCAGCAGTTACTCGCCCGGGACCGGGGAGCTGTTTTTT | CASSYSPGTGELFF
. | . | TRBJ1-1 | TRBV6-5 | TGTGCCAGCAGTTACACGGGACAAGATCGTAACACTGAAGCTTTCTTT | CASSYTGQDRNTEAFF
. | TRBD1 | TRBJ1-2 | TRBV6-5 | TGTGCCAGCAGCCCCTCGAGGGGGCAGAACTACACCTTC | CASSPSRGQNYTF
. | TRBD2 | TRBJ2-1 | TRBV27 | TGTGCCAGCAGCCGGACAGGCTTGACTAGCGGGGGGACCTACAATGAGCAGTTCTTC | CASSRTGLTSGGTYNEQFF
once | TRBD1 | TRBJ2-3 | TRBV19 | TGTGCCAGTAGTATACCCTCCCGGGGACAGGGTAGCACAGATACGCAGTATTTT | CASSIPSRGQGSTDTQYF